A selection of T cell receptor beta chains follows, all from one sample in a study of T-cell reconstitution after alpha-beta-depleted transplantation in children. TCRdb ran MiXCR on the PCR reads and lists one entry per CDR3 protein. The sample includes 150,000 to 250,000 distinct CDR3 sequences, roughly 14% seen only once; the top ten take 13%. The sequencing here drew on PBMCs from the stem cell graft donor, taken from the stem cell graft. These receptors originate from a human donor who donated a stem cell graft to a child with acute lymphoblastic leukemia. Both conserved end residues are part of each CDR3. Fields, in order: V gene, clone size, D gene, J gene, CDR3 protein, CDR3 DNA. A D gene is named only where the DNA matches it firmly. Size is stated for part of the rows, as once, few or many counts, or as a class when the clone is expanded.

v_gene: TRBV12-3/TRBV12-4; abundance: many; d_gene: NA; j_gene: TRBJ2-7; CDR3aa: CASSVTWGVVNF; CDR3nt: TGTGCCAGCAGTGTTACTTGGGGAGTAGTAAACTTC
v_gene: TRBV5-1; abundance: many; d_gene: NA; j_gene: TRBJ2-1; CDR3aa: CASSPSLVSGDEQFF; CDR3nt: TGCGCCAGCAGCCCGAGTTTGGTCTCTGGGGATGAGCAGTTCTTC
v_gene: TRBV12-3/TRBV12-4; abundance: NA; d_gene: NA; j_gene: TRBJ2-2; CDR3aa: CASRPLARTGELFF; CDR3nt: TGTGCCAGCAGACCCCTTGCTAGAACCGGGGAGCTGTTTTTT
v_gene: TRBV10-3; abundance: NA; d_gene: NA; j_gene: TRBJ1-5; CDR3aa: CAISESLGTGQPQHF; CDR3nt: TGTGCCATCAGTGAGTCTCTGGGGACGGGTCAGCCCCAGCATTTT
v_gene: TRBV20-1; abundance: many; d_gene: NA; j_gene: TRBJ2-7; CDR3aa: CSASGGKGGNEQYF; CDR3nt: TGCAGTGCTAGTGGAGGAAAGGGCGGCAACGAGCAGTACTTC
v_gene: TRBV27; abundance: many; d_gene: TRBD2; j_gene: TRBJ2-7; CDR3aa: CASSLLPGLAGVEQYF; CDR3nt: TGTGCCAGCAGTCTCCTCCCGGGACTAGCGGGAGTCGAGCAGTACTTC
v_gene: TRBV20-1; abundance: many; d_gene: NA; j_gene: TRBJ2-1; CDR3aa: CSARSGATNEQFF; CDR3nt: TGCAGTGCTCGGTCGGGGGCTACCAATGAGCAGTTCTTC
v_gene: TRBV7-9; abundance: NA; d_gene: NA; j_gene: TRBJ1-2; CDR3aa: CASSLDSYGYTF; CDR3nt: TGTGCCAGCAGCTTAGACAGCTATGGCTACACCTTC
v_gene: TRBV4-1; abundance: many; d_gene: TRBD2; j_gene: TRBJ2-7; CDR3aa: CASSQVGLLTYEQYF; CDR3nt: TGCGCCAGCAGCCAAGTGGGACTACTTACCTACGAGCAGTACTTC
v_gene: TRBV5-1; abundance: many; d_gene: TRBD2; j_gene: TRBJ2-3; CDR3aa: CASSQPGLGTDTQYF; CDR3nt: TGCGCCAGCAGCCAACCGGGACTAGGGACAGATACGCAGTATTTT
v_gene: TRBV29-1; abundance: few; d_gene: NA; j_gene: TRBJ2-7; CDR3aa: CSLRLGLTGEQYF; CDR3nt: TGCAGCTTACGACTTGGGTTAACGGGGGAGCAGTACTTC
v_gene: TRBV27; abundance: many; d_gene: NA; j_gene: TRBJ1-6; CDR3aa: CASSESRDSPLHF; CDR3nt: TGTGCCAGCAGTGAGAGTAGAGATTCACCCCTCCACTTT
v_gene: TRBV19; abundance: many; d_gene: NA; j_gene: TRBJ2-3; CDR3aa: CASSGASDTQYF; CDR3nt: TGTGCCAGTTCCGGGGCCTCGGATACGCAGTATTTT
v_gene: TRBV20-1; abundance: few; d_gene: TRBD2; j_gene: TRBJ2-7; CDR3aa: CSASEGTSGSREQYF; CDR3nt: TGCAGTGCTTCGGAAGGGACTAGCGGGAGTCGCGAGCAGTACTTC